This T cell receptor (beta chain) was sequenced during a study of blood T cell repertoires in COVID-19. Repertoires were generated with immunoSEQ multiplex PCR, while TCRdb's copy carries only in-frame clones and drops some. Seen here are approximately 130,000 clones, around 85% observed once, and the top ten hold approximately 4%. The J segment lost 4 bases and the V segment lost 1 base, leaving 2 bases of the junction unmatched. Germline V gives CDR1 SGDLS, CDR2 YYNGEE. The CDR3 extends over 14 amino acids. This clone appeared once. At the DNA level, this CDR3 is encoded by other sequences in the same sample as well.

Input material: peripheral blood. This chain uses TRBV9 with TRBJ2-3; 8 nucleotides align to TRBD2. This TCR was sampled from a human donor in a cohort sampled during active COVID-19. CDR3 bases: TGTGCCAGCAGCGTACGGGGGGGCGCAGATACGCAGTATTTT. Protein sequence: CASSVRGGADTQYF.